These T cell receptor beta chains were read from a single sample in a study of blood T cells in healthy people across ages. Via MiXCR, TCRdb re-called the 5' RACE reads, giving one row per CDR3 protein. The sample lists about a million distinct CDR3 sequences, just over 50% occurring once. Material: blood. These receptors all stem from a woman between 55 and 75 years old in good health. Each CDR3 is given with its conserved first and last residue. A D gene is named only where the DNA matches it firmly. Rows give clone size only sometimes, using once, few, many, or a class for an expanded clone.

j_call: TRBJ2-3
clone_size: .
v_call: TRBV10-3
d_call: TRBD1
cdr3_nt: TGTGCCATCAGTGACCGGGACAGGGGACCAGATACGCAGTATTTT
cdr3_aa: CAISDRDRGPDTQYF

j_call: TRBJ2-7
clone_size: few
v_call: TRBV5-1
d_call: .
cdr3_nt: TGCGCCAGCAGCTCCGGGACTGAATCCTACGAGCAGTACTTC
cdr3_aa: CASSSGTESYEQYF

j_call: TRBJ2-6
clone_size: .
v_call: TRBV2
d_call: TRBD1
cdr3_nt: TGTGCCAGCAACAGGGGCCTGGGCTCTGGGGCCAACGTCCTGACTTTC
cdr3_aa: CASNRGLGSGANVLTF

j_call: TRBJ2-2
clone_size: once
v_call: TRBV4-2
d_call: .
cdr3_nt: TGTGCCAGCAGCCAAGATTTGAACGGGGAGCTGTTTTTT
cdr3_aa: CASSQDLNGELFF

j_call: TRBJ2-1
clone_size: .
v_call: TRBV20-1
d_call: .
cdr3_nt: TGCAGTGCTAGAAGGGACCGCAACAATGAGCAGTTCTTC
cdr3_aa: CSARRDRNNEQFF

j_call: TRBJ1-1
clone_size: .
v_call: TRBV29-1
d_call: TRBD1
cdr3_nt: TGCAGCGCCGGAGAACCGGGACAGATAGCTTTCTTT
cdr3_aa: CSAGEPGQIAFF

j_call: TRBJ2-1
clone_size: .
v_call: TRBV9
d_call: .
cdr3_nt: TGTGCCAGCAGCGTAGAACTAGTGGGTTACCATGAGCAGTTCTTC
cdr3_aa: CASSVELVGYHEQFF

j_call: TRBJ2-7
clone_size: few
v_call: TRBV5-1
d_call: TRBD1
cdr3_nt: TGCGCCAGCAGCTGGGGACAGAATACCTACGAGCAGTACTTC
cdr3_aa: CASSWGQNTYEQYF

j_call: TRBJ2-1
clone_size: .
v_call: TRBV12-3/TRBV12-4
d_call: .
cdr3_nt: TGTGCCAGCCGTAGGGCCTACAATGGGCAGTTCTTC
cdr3_aa: CASRRAYNGQFF

j_call: TRBJ2-6
clone_size: .
v_call: TRBV7-6
d_call: .
cdr3_nt: TGTGCCAGCAGCCCCAGGGTTCTGGGAAAATCTGGGGCCAACGTCCTGACTTTC
cdr3_aa: CASSPRVLGKSGANVLTF

j_call: TRBJ2-7
clone_size: .
v_call: TRBV12-3/TRBV12-4
d_call: .
cdr3_nt: TGTGCCAGCAGTTTGCAATCCCAGGGCTACGAGCAGTACTTC
cdr3_aa: CASSLQSQGYEQYF

j_call: TRBJ2-1
clone_size: few
v_call: TRBV9
d_call: TRBD1
cdr3_nt: TGTGCCAGCAGCCCCCGGGACAGGGGGGTCTCCTACAATGAGCAGTTCTTC
cdr3_aa: CASSPRDRGVSYNEQFF

j_call: TRBJ2-5
clone_size: .
v_call: TRBV28
d_call: .
cdr3_nt: TGTGCCAGCAGTTCAGGGACTGGCACGGGTGAGACCCAGTACTTC
cdr3_aa: CASSSGTGTGETQYF

j_call: TRBJ2-7
clone_size: .
v_call: TRBV6-2/TRBV6-3
d_call: .
cdr3_nt: TGTGCCAGCGGGGACCCAGGGCCCTACGAGCAGTACTTC
cdr3_aa: CASGDPGPYEQYF

j_call: TRBJ1-1
clone_size: .
v_call: TRBV7-3
d_call: .
cdr3_nt: TGTGCCAGCAGCTTAACTAAGGGTTTCTTGGCGAAGGCTTTCTTT
cdr3_aa: CASSLTKGFLAKAFF

j_call: TRBJ1-2
clone_size: .
v_call: TRBV25-1
d_call: .
cdr3_nt: TGTGCCAGCAGTGCCGGACCCGTCTATGGCTACACCTTC
cdr3_aa: CASSAGPVYGYTF

j_call: TRBJ2-1
clone_size: .
v_call: TRBV6-2/TRBV6-3
d_call: .
cdr3_nt: TGTGCCAGCAGTTACTCGGGTGTTAGACCCTACAATGAGCAGTTCTTC
cdr3_aa: CASSYSGVRPYNEQFF

j_call: TRBJ2-3
clone_size: few
v_call: TRBV27
d_call: .
cdr3_nt: TGTGCCAGCAGTTTATCACCGGTGGGCACAGATACGCAGTATTTT
cdr3_aa: CASSLSPVGTDTQYF

j_call: TRBJ2-5
clone_size: few
v_call: TRBV15
d_call: .
cdr3_nt: TGTGCCACCAGCAGAGATGGATTAGAGACCCAGTACTTC
cdr3_aa: CATSRDGLETQYF

j_call: TRBJ2-1
clone_size: .
v_call: TRBV7-2
d_call: TRBD2
cdr3_nt: TGTGCCAGCACCAGAGACGCGGGACTACCGAGCTCCTACAATGAGCAGTTCTTC
cdr3_aa: CASTRDAGLPSSYNEQFF

j_call: TRBJ2-5
clone_size: few
v_call: TRBV20-1
d_call: TRBD2
cdr3_nt: TGCAGTGCTAGAGAGGGTAGCGGGACGGTAGAGACCCAGTACTTC
cdr3_aa: CSAREGSGTVETQYF

j_call: TRBJ2-5
clone_size: few
v_call: TRBV7-2
d_call: .
cdr3_nt: TGTGCCAGCAGCTTAAGGCCCTCCTCCGAGGGGACCCAGTACTTC
cdr3_aa: CASSLRPSSEGTQYF

j_call: TRBJ2-3
clone_size: .
v_call: TRBV6-5
d_call: TRBD1
cdr3_nt: TGTGCCAGCAGCCGGACAGGGGAATGGTATTTT
cdr3_aa: CASSRTGEWYF

j_call: TRBJ1-2
clone_size: .
v_call: TRBV20-1
d_call: TRBD1
cdr3_nt: TGCAGTGCTAGTCCCAGGGGGCATGGCTACACCTTC
cdr3_aa: CSASPRGHGYTF

j_call: TRBJ2-5
clone_size: .
v_call: TRBV6-5
d_call: .
cdr3_nt: TGTGCCAGCAGTTACTCGGGCTTGAGGGGAAAAGAGACCCAGTACTTC
cdr3_aa: CASSYSGLRGKETQYF